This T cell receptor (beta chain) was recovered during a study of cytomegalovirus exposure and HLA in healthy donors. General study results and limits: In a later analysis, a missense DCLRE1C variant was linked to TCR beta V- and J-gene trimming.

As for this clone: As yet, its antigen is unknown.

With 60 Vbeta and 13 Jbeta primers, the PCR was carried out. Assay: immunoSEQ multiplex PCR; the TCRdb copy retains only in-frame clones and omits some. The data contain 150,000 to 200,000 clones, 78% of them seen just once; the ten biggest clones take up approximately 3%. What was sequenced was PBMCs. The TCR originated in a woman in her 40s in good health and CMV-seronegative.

The CDR3 bases are TGCGCCAGCAAGGGCGGGGACCAAGAATTGAACACTGAAGCTTTCTTT. This gives the protein CASKGGDQELNTEAFF. The chain joins TRBV5-1 to TRBJ1-1; possible D gene TRBD1, 5 bases. The germline gives CDR1 SGHRS, CDR2 YFSETQ. V was pared by 6 bases and J by 0 bases, with 18 bases between. CDR3 length: 16 amino acids.